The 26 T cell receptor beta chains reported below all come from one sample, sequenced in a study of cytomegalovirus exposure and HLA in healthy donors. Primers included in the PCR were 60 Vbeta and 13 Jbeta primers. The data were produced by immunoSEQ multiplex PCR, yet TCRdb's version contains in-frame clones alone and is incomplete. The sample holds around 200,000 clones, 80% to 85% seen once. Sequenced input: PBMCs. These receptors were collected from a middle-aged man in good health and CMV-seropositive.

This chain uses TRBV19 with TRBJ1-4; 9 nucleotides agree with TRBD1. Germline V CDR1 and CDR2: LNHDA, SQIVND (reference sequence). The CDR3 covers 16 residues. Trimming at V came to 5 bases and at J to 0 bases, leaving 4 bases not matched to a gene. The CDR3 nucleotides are TGTGCCAGTAGTCCGACAGGGGGTCCAACTAATGAAAAACTGTTTTTT. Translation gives CASSPTGGPTNEKLFF. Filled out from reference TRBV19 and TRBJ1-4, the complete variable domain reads DGGITQSPKYLFRKEGQNVTLSCEQNLNHDAMYWYRQDPGQGLRLIYYSQIVNDFQKGDIAEGYSVSREKKESFPLTVTSAQKNPTAFYLCASSPTGGPTNEKLFFGSGTQLSVL.

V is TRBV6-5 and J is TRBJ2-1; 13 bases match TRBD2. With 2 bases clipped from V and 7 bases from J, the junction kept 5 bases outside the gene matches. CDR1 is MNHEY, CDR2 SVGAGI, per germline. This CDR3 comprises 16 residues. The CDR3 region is CASSYQTSGGLNEQFF. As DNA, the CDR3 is TGTGCCAGCAGTTACCAGACTAGCGGGGGGCTTAATGAGCAGTTCTTC.

The CDR3 DNA is TGTGCCAGTAGTTCGGGACAGGGGCGGTGGGAGACCCAGTACTTC. This gives the protein CASSSGQGRWETQYF. V gene TRBV19 combines with J gene TRBJ2-5; 10 positions agree with TRBD1. This CDR3 has 15 amino acids. Losses at the gene ends were 5 bases for V and 5 bases for J; bases not matched to a gene: 8. Germline-derived CDR1 and CDR2 are LNHDA and SQIVND (reference sequence).

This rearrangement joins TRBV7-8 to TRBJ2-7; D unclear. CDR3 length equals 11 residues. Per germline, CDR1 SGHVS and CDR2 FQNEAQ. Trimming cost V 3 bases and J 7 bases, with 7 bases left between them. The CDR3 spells CASSLAWEQYF. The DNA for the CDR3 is TGTGCCAGCAGCTTGGCCTGGGAGCAGTACTTC.

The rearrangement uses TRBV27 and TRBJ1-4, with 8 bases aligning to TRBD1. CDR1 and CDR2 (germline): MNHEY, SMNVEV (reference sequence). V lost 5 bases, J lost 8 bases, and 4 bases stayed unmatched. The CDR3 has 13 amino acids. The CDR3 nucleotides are TGTGCCAGCAGTGCACAGGGGGAGGAAAAACTGTTTTTT. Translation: CASSAQGEEKLFF.

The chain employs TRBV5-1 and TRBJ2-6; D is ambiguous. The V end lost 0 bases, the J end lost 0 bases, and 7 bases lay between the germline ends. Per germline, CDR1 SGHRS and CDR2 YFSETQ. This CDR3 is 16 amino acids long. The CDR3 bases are TGCGCCAGCAGCTTGGCTACCCTCTCTGGGGCCAACGTCCTGACTTTC. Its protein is CASSLATLSGANVLTF.

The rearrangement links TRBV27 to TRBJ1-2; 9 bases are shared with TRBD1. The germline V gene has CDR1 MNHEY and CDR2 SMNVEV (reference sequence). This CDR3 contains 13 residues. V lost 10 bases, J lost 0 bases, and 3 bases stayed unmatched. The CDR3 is CAIRQGANYGYTF. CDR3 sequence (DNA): TGTGCCATACGACAGGGGGCTAACTATGGCTACACCTTC.

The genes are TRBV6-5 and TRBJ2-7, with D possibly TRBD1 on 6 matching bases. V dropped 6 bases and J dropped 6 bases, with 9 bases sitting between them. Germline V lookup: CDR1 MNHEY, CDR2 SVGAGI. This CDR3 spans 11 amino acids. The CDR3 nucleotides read TGTGCCAGCAGACAGGGACCCGAGCAGTACTTC. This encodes CASRQGPEQYF.

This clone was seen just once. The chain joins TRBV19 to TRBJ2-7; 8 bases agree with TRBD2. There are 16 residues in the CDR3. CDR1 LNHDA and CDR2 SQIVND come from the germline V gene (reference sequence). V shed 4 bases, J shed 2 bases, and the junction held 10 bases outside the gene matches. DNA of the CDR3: TGTGCCAGTAGTACCCCCATTGGGCGGGGGGCCTACGAGCAGTACTTC. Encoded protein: CASSTPIGRGAYEQYF.

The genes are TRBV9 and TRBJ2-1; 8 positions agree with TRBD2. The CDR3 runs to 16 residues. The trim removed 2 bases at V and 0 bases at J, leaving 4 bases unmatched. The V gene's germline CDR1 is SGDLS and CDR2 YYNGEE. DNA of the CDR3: TGTGCCAGCAGCGTGAGCGGGGGTAGCTCCTACAATGAGCAGTTCTTC. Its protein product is CASSVSGGSSYNEQFF.

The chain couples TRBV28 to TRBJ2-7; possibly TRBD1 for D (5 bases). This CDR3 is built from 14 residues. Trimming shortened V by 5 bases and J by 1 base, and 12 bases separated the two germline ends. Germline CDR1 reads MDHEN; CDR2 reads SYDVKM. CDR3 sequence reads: CASSRSQGSYEQYF. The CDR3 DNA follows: TGTGCCAGCAGTCGATCTCAGGGTTCCTACGAGCAGTACTTC.

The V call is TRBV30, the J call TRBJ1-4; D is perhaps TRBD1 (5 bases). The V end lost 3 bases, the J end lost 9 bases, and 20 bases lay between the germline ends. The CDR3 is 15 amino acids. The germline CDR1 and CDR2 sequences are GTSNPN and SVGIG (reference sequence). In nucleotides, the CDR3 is TGTGCCTGGAGCCTCACCCGACAGAGATTCCAAAAACTGTTTTTT. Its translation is CAWSLTRQRFQKLFF.

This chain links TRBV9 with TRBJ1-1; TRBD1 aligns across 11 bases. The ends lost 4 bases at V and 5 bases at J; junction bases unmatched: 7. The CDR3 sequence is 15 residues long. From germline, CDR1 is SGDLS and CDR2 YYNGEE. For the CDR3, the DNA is TGTGCCAGCAGCACCCCCGGGACAGGGGGTACTGAAGCTTTCTTT. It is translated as CASSTPGTGGTEAFF. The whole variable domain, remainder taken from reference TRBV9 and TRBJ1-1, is DSGVTQTPKHLITATGQRVTLRCSPRSGDLSVYWYQQSLDQGLQFLIQYYNGEERAKGNILERFSAQQFPDLHSELNLSSLELGDSALYFCASSTPGTGGTEAFFGQGTRLTVV.

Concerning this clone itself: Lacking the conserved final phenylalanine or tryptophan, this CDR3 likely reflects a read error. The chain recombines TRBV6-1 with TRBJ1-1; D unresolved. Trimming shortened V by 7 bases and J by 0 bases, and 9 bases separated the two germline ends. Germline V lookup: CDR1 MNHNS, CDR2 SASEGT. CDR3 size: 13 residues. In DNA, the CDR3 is TGTGCCAGCATTGGCCGACTGAACACTGAAGCTTTCCTT. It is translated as CASIGRLNTEAFL.

CDR3 residues: CASSYWRGPGNEQFF. CDR3 coding DNA: TGTGCCAGCAGTTACTGGAGGGGGCCGGGCAATGAGCAGTTCTTC. The chain carries TRBV6-6 and TRBJ2-1; weak D call: TRBD1 (7 bases). The CDR3 consists of 15 residues. V shed 1 base and J shed 6 bases, with 13 bases lying between them. CDR1 MNHNY and CDR2 SVGAGI come from the germline V gene (reference sequence).

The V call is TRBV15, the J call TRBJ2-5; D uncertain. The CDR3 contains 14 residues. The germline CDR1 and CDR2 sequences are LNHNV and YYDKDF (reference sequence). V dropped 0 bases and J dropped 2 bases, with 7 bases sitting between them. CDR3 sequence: CATSRDRFQETQYF. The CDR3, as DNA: TGTGCCACCAGCAGAGATCGGTTTCAAGAGACCCAGTACTTC. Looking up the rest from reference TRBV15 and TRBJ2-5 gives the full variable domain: DAMVIQNPRYQVTQFGKPVTLSCSQTLNHNVMYWYQQKSSQAPKLLFHYYDKDFNNEADTPDNFQSRRPNTSFCFLDIRSPGLGDTAMYLCATSRDRFQETQYFGPGTRLLVL.

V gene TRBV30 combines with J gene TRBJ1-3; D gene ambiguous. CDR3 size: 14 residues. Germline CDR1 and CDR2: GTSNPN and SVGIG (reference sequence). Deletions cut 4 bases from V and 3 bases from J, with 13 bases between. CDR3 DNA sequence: TGTGCCTGGATGACGGCGGGAGGTGGAAACACCATATATTTT. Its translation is CAWMTAGGGNTIYF.

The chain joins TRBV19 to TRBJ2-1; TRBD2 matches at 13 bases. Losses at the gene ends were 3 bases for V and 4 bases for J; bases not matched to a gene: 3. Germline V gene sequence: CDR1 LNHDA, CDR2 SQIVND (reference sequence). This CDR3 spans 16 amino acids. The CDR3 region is CASSIQLAGGYNEQFF. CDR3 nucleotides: TGTGCCAGTAGTATTCAACTAGCGGGGGGGTACAATGAGCAGTTCTTC.

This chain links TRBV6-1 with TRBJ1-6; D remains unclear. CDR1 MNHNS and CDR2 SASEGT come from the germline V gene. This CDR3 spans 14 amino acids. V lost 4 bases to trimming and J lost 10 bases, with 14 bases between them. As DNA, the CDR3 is TGTGCCAGCAGTGGAGGGTGGGCTGGGTCACCCCTCCACTTT. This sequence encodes CASSGGWAGSPLHF.

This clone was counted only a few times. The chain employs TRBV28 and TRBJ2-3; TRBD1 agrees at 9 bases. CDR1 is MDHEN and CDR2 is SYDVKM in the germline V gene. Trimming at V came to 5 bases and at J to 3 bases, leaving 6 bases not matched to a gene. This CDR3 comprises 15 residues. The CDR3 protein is CASSPDRGNTDTQYF. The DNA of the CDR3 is TGTGCCAGCAGTCCCGACAGGGGGAATACAGATACGCAGTATTTT.

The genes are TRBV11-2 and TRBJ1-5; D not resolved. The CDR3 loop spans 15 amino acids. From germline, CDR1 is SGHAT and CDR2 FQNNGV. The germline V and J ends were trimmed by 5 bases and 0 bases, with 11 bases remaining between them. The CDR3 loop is CASSLSLNSNQPQHF. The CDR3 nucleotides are TGTGCCAGCAGCCTCTCCCTAAATAGCAATCAGCCCCAGCATTTT.

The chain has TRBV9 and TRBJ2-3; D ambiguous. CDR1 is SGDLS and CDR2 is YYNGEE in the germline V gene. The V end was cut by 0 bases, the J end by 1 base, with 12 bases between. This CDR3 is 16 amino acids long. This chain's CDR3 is CASSVGGRWGTDTQYF. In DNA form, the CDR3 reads TGTGCCAGCAGCGTAGGAGGCCGGTGGGGCACAGATACGCAGTATTTT.

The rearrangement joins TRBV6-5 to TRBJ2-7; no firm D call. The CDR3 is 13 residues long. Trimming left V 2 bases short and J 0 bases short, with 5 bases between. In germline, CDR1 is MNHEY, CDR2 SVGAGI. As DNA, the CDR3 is TGTGCCAGCAGTTACGAGAGCTCCTACGAGCAGTACTTC. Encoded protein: CASSYESSYEQYF.

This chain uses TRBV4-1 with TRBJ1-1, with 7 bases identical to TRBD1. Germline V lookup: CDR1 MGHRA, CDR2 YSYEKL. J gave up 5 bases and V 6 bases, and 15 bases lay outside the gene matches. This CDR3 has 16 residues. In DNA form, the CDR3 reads TGCGCCAGCAGGGAGGCGGGTGGCAGGGGGTTAACTGAAGCTTTCTTT. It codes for CASREAGGRGLTEAFF.

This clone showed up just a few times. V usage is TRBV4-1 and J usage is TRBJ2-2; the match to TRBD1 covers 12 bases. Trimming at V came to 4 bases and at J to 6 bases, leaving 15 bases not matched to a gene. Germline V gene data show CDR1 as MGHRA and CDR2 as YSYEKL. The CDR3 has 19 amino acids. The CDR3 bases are TGCGCCAGCAGCCCAGTCCCGGGACAGGGGGCGATAGGATCCGGGGAGCTGTTTTTT. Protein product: CASSPVPGQGAIGSGELFF.

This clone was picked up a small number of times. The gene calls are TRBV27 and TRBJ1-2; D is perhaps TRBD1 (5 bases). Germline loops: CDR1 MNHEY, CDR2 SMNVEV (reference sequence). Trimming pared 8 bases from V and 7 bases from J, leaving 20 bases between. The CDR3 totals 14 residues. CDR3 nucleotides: TGTGCCAGCGGAACCCGGGGGGAGGTGGGTGGCTACACCTTC. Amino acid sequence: CASGTRGEVGGYTF.